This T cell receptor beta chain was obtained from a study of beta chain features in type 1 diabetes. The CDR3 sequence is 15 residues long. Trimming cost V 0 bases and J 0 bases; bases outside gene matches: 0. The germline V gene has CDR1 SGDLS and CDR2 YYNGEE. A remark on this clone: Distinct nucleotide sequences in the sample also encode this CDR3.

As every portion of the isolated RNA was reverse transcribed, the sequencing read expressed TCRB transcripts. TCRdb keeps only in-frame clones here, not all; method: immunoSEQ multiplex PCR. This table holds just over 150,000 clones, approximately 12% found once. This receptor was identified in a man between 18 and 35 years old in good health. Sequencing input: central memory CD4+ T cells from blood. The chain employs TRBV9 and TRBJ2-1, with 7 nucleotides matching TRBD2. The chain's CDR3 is CASSVAGGSYNEQFF. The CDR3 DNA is TGTGCCAGCAGCGTAGCGGGGGGCTCCTACAATGAGCAGTTCTTC.